This T cell receptor (beta chain) was recorded in a study of cytomegalovirus exposure and HLA in healthy donors. Primers included in the PCR were 60 Vbeta and 13 Jbeta primers. Per the original methods: Unique TCR beta chains totaled some 88 million in a later count, with 8.5 million to 12 million of them shared. Libraries were prepared by immunoSEQ multiplex PCR; TCRdb keeps only in-frame clonotypes and omits some of them. V and J calls and clone size come straight from that table; D and trimming were deduced from the DNA. Of more than 90,000 clones detected, around 83% appear once; the ten largest clones hold about 3.9%. Of note for this clone: Its target is unknown.

V lost 3 bases, J lost 2 bases, and 17 bases lay in between. Germline V gene data show CDR1 as SGHDT and CDR2 as YYEEEE. This CDR3 is 16 amino acids long. Study results and caveats: There were about 160 TCR beta chains listed as cytomegalovirus-associated. Among CMV-associated TCR beta chains, most appeared HLA-restricted in a later analysis.

V and J are TRBV5-6 and TRBJ2-5; tentative D call: TRBD2 (7 bases). Sequenced material: PBMCs. This clonotype originated in a young man in good health and CMV-seronegative. The CDR3 DNA reads as TGTGCCAGCAGCTCCCATGGGGAGGGGGTACAAGAGACCCAGTACTTC. It translates to CASSSHGEGVQETQYF.